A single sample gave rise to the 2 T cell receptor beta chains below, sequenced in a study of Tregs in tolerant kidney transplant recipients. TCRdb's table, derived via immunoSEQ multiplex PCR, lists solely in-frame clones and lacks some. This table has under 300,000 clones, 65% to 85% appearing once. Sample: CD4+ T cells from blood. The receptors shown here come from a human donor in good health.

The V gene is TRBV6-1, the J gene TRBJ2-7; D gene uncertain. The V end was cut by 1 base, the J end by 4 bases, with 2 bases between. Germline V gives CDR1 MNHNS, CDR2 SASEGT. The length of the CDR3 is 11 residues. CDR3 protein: CASSEGYEQYF. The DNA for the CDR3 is TGTGCCAGCAGTGAAGGGTACGAGCAGTACTTC.

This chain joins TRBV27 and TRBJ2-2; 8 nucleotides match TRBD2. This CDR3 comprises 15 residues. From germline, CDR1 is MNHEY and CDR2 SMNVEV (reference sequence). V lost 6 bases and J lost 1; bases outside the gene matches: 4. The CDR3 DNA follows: TGTGCCAGCAGAATTAGCGGGGTGAACACCGGGGAGCTGTTTTTT. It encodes CASRISGVNTGELFF.